This T cell receptor beta chain was sequenced in a study of T cell clones after liver transplantation (dated by TCRdb to the late 2010s). Concerning the study at large: The samples were obtained from ITN030ST, a randomized trial that attempted immunosuppression withdrawal within 2 years after liver transplantation. Donor-reactive T cell clones were identified by TCRbeta sequencing following a pre-transplant mixed lymphocyte reaction and were subsequently tracked in post-transplant blood. Third party-reactive TCRbeta sequences were also identified from pre-transplant MLRs to serve as an antigen-independent comparator for donor-reactive sequences. Of the eight recipients, a few were HCV-positive, while the remaining recipients had been transplanted for non-autoimmune, non-viral indications. Until randomization at 12-24 months post-transplant, subjects were given standard immunosuppression, with no induction therapy. To count as tolerant, a recipient had to stay completely off immunosuppression for at least one year without liver enzymes climbing beyond twice the upper limit of normal. Blood samples were collected pre-transplant, pre-randomization before withdrawal, and post-randomization after either complete withdrawal or failed withdrawal. A cohort of 8 liver transplant recipients was studied, of whom 3 were classified as tolerant and 5 as non-tolerant. Broader findings and caveats from the paper: In most of the 8 subjects, circulating donor-reactive CD4 TCRbeta sequences decreased significantly after transplant, regardless of tolerance or HCV status. When repertoire turnover was taken into account, detection of donor-reactive sequences was significantly reduced in 7 of 8 subjects for CD4 and in 8 of 8 subjects for CD8. In two subjects, low numbers of available donor cells limited the measurable donor-reactive repertoire. The conclusions were preliminary, being limited by small, heterogeneous patient numbers and by non-standardized post-transplant time points. Because allograft tissue specimens were not available, migration of donor-reactive T cells into the graft, rather than deletion, may have occurred. A greater decline was seen for donor-reactive sequences than for third party-reactive sequences, suggesting partial antigen-specific deletion unrelated to withdrawal success.

CDR1 and CDR2 (SGHKS, YYEKEE) derive from the germline V gene (reference sequence). From its cysteine to its phenylalanine, the CDR3 spans 15 amino acids. Of all the DNA, just the CDR3 is kept, 45 bases in frame from base 1. V and J are truncated by 2 bases and 6 bases respectively, leaving an intervening sequence of 15 bases. High-throughput TCRbeta CDR3 sequencing of frozen genomic DNA was performed by immunoSEQ, including PCR amplification, mapping, bias correction and internal controls. On the authors' methods: Only productive rearrangements were retained, with each unique TCRbeta sequence defined by its CDR3 nucleotide sequence together with its V and J gene. For a sequence to be called donor-reactive, it needed a frequency of at least 0.01% and at least 5-fold expansion in CFSE-low cells compared with unstimulated pre-transplant cells. Per-subject minimum frequency thresholds, based on the lowest-template unstimulated sample, ensured at least 90% detection power. Jensen-Shannon divergence between the top 1000 TCRbeta sequences post- versus pre-transplant served as the measure of repertoire turnover. Two-sided Fisher's exact tests were used to test for changes in the detection of donor-reactive sequences. The table was pulled from immuneACCESS by TCRdb, which kept in-frame rearrangements only. Such tables lose some clones; where checked, under half of the loss comes from unresolved V genes, and the rest has no known cause. The V and J calls and clone size were taken over from that table, and D and trimming were inferred from the DNA. The sample table records roughly 100,000 clones; roughly four fifths of these occur just once. The top ten constitute over 0.75% of the sample.

Points on this clone: This receptor's antigen is unknown. Base qualities are not provided; no much larger clone lies one nucleotide away.

Read against the paper, the sample's time point label means: pre-transplant. Unstimulated PBMCs, after thawing, were stained for CD3, CD4 and CD8 and then FACS-sorted into CD3+CD4+ and CD3+CD8+ populations. All 8 studied subjects were randomized to withdrawal of immunosuppression. The Qiagen DNeasy Blood and Tissue Kit was used for genomic DNA isolation. Specimen: CD4+ T cells from blood, collected before liver transplant. Here the chain combines TRBV5-5 and TRBJ2-1; no D gene can be assigned with confidence. The clonotype comes from a human donor who received a liver transplant. The CDR3 reads as follows: CASSFIRAVANEQFF. The sequence in DNA is TGTGCCAGCAGCTTTATCCGGGCAGTCGCCAATGAGCAGTTCTTC.